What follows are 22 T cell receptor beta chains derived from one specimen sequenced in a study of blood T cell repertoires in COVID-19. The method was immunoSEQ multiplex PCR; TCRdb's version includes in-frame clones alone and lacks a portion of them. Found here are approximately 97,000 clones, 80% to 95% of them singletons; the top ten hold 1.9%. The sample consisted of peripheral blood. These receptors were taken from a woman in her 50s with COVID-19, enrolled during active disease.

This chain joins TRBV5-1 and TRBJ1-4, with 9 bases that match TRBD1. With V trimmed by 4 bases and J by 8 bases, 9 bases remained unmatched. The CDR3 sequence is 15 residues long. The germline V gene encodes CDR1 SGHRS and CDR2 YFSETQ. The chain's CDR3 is CASSGNRGPDEKLFF. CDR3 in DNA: TGCGCCAGCAGCGGAAACAGGGGGCCCGACGAAAAACTGTTTTTT. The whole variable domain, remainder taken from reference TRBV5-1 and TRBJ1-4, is KAGVTQTPRYLIKTRGQQVTLSCSPISGHRSVSWYQQTPGQGLQFLFEYFSETQRNKGNFPGRFSGRQFSNSRSEMNVSTLELGDSALYLCASSGNRGPDEKLFFGSGTQLSVL.

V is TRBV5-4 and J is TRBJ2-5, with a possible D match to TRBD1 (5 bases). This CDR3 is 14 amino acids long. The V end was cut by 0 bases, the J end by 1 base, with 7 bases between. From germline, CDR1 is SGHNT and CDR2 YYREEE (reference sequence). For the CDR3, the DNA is TGTGCCAGCAGCTTGGTTGGGGCCCAAGAGACCCAGTACTTC. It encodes CASSLVGAQETQYF.

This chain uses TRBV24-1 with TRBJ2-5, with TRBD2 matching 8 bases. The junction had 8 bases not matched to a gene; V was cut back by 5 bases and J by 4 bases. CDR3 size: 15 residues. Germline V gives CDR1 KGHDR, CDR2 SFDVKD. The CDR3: CATSGLGGAGETQYF. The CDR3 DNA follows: TGTGCCACCAGTGGCCTCGGGGGGGCGGGAGAGACCCAGTACTTC.

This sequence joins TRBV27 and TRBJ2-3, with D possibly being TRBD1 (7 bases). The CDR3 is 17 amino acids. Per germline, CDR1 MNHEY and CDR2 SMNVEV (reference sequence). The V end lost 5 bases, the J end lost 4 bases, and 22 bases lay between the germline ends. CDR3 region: CASSPDRVRGVSDTQYF. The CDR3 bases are TGTGCCAGCAGTCCCGACAGGGTACGCGGGGTGTCAGATACGCAGTATTTT.

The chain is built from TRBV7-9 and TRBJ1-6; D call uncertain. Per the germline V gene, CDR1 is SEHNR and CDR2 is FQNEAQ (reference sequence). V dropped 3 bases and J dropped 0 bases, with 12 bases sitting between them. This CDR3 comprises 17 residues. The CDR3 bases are TGTGCCAGCAGCTTCCTCGGTCCGAGCTCCTATAATTCACCCCTCCACTTT. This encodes CASSFLGPSSYNSPLHF.

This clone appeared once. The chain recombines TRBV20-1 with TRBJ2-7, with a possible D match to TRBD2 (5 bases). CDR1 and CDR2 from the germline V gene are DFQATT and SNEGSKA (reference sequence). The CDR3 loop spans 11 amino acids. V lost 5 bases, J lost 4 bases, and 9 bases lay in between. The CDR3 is CSAPRDYEQYF. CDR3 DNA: TGCAGTGCTCCGAGGGATTACGAGCAGTACTTC.

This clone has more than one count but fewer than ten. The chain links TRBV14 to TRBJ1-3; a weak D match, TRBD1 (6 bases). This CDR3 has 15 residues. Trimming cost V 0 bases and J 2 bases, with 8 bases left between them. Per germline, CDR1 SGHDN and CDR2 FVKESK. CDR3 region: CASSQDAGAGNTIYF. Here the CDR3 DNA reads TGTGCCAGCAGCCAAGATGCAGGGGCTGGAAACACCATATATTTT. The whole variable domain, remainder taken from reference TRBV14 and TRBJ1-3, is EAGVTQFPSHSVIEKGQTVTLRCDPISGHDNLYWYRRVMGKEIKFLLHFVKESKQDESGMPNNRFLAERTGGTYSTLKVQPAELEDSGVYFCASSQDAGAGNTIYFGEGSWLTVV.

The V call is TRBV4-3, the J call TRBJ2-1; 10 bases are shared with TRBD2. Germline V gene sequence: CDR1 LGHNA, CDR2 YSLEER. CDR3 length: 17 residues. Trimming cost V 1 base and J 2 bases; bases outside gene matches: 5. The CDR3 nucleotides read TGCGCCAGCAGCCAAGTAAGCACTAGCGGGGCCTACAATGAGCAGTTCTTC. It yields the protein CASSQVSTSGAYNEQFF.

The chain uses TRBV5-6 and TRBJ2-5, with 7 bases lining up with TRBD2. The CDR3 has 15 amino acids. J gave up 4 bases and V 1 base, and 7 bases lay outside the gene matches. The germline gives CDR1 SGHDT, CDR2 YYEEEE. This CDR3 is CASSLTSEGGETQYF. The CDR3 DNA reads TGTGCCAGCAGCTTGACTAGCGAGGGTGGAGAGACCCAGTACTTC.

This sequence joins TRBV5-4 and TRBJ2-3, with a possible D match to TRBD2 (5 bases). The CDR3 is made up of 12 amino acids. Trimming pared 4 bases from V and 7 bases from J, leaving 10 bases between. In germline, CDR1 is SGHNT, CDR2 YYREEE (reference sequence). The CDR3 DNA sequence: TGTGCCAGCAGCCTGGACGGGAATACGCAGTATTTT. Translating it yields CASSLDGNTQYF.

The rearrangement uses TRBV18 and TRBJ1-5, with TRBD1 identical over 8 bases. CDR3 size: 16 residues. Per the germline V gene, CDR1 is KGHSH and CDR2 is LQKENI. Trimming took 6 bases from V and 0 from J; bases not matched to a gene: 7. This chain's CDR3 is CASSPDRGYSNQPQHF. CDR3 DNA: TGTGCCAGCTCCCCTGACAGGGGCTATAGCAATCAGCCCCAGCATTTT.

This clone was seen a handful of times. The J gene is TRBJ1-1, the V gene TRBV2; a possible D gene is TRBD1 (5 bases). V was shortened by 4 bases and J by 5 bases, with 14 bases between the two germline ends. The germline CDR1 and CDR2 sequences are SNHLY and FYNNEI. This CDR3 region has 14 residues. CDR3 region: CASSAWGSGTEAFF. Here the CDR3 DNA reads TGTGCCAGCAGTGCTTGGGGATCAGGGACTGAAGCTTTCTTT.

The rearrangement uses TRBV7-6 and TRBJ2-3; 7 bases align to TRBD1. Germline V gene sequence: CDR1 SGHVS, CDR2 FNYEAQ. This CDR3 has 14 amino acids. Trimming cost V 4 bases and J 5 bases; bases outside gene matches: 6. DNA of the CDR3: TGTGCCAGCAGCTCGCTAAGGGGGCAAGATACGCAGTATTTT. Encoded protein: CASSSLRGQDTQYF.

The CDR3 region has the DNA TGCGCCACCCGACTAGCGGGGGAGGGAGATACGCAGTATTTT. This gives the protein CATRLAGEGDTQYF. This chain links TRBV10-2 with TRBJ2-3; 12 bases agree with TRBD2. Germline CDR1 is WSHSY and CDR2 is SAAADI. After removal of 10 bases from V and 5 bases from J, the junction contained 7 bases not matched to a gene. The CDR3 contains 14 residues.

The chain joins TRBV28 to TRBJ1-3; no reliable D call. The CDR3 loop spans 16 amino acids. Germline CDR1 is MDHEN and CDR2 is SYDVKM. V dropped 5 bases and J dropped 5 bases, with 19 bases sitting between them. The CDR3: CASSHQPGTRRNTIYF. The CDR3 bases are TGTGCCAGCAGTCACCAACCGGGAACCAGACGAAACACCATATATTTT.

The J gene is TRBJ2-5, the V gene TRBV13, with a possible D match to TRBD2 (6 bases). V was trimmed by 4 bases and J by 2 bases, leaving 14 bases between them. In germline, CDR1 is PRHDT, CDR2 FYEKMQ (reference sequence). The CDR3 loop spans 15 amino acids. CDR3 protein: CASSSRSGDQETQYF. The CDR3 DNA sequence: TGTGCCAGCAGCTCCCGTTCGGGGGATCAAGAGACCCAGTACTTC.

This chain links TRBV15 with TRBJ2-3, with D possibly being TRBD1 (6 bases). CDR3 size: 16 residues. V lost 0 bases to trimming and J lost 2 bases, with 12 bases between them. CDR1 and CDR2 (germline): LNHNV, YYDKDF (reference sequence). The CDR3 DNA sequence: TGTGCCACCAGCAGAGACAGGGGTGGCTTCACAGATACGCAGTATTTT. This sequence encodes CATSRDRGGFTDTQYF.

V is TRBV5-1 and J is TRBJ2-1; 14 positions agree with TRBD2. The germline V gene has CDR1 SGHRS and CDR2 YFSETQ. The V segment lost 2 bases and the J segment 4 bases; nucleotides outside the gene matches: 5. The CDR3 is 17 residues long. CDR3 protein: CASSLRTSGRLYNEQFF. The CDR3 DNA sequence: TGCGCCAGCAGCTTACGGACTAGCGGGAGGCTGTACAATGAGCAGTTCTTC.

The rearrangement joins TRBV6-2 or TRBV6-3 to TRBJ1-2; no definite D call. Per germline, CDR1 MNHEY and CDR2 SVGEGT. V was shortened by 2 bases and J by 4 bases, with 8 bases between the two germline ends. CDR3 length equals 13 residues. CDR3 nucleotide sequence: TGTGCCAGCAGTTACGTTCTCTCCTATGGCTACACCTTC. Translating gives CASSYVLSYGYTF.

The CDR3 here is CASSFDRGTEAFF. The DNA for the CDR3 is TGTGCCAGCAGTTTTGACAGGGGCACTGAAGCTTTCTTT. The chain couples TRBV12-3 or TRBV12-4 to TRBJ1-1; 8 bases are shared with TRBD1. The CDR3 is 13 amino acids. V lost 3 bases and J lost 4; bases outside the gene matches: 1.

CDR3: CASSSEGTRPLQAYNEQFF. CDR3 nucleotides: TGTGCCAGCAGCTCGGAGGGGACTAGACCACTGCAAGCCTACAATGAGCAGTTCTTC. The V and J genes are TRBV7-2 and TRBJ2-1; 8 nucleotides align to TRBD2. Germline CDR1 and CDR2: SGHTA and FQGNSA. Losses at the gene ends were 4 bases for V and 2 bases for J; bases not matched to a gene: 16. This CDR3 is built from 19 residues.

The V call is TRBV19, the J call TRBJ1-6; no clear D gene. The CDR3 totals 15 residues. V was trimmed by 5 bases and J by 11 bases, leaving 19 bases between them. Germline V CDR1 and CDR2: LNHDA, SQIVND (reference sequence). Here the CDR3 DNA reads TGTGCCAGTAGTCCCCGCGGAGAGAGTCGACCACCCCTCCACTTT. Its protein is CASSPRGESRPPLHF.